These 17 T cell receptor beta chains originate from one sample sequenced in a study of brain T cells in children with intractable seizures. Clones were sequenced by immunoSEQ multiplex PCR, and TCRdb holds only the in-frame ones, with some missing. The sample carries just under 65,000 clones, about 96% recorded once. The specimen comprised peripheral blood, sampled at surgery. Receptors originate from a boy in the first two years of life with focal cortical dysplasia and intractable seizures.

This chain links TRBV19 with TRBJ2-5, with TRBD2 matching over 10 bases. Germline CDR1 and CDR2: LNHDA and SQIVND (reference sequence). The CDR3 contains 17 residues. V was pared by 4 bases and J by 5 bases, with 13 bases of the junction left unmatched. This CDR3 reads CASSTLLAGLDTETQYF. The CDR3 DNA reads TGTGCCAGTAGTACCCTACTAGCGGGACTGGACACGGAGACCCAGTACTTC. Complete variable domain (other parts from reference TRBV19 and TRBJ2-5): DGGITQSPKYLFRKEGQNVTLSCEQNLNHDAMYWYRQDPGQGLRLIYYSQIVNDFQKGDIAEGYSVSREKKESFPLTVTSAQKNPTAFYLCASSTLLAGLDTETQYFGPGTRLLVL.

This chain connects TRBV7-8 to TRBJ2-7; D gene uncertain. CDR1 is SGHVS, CDR2 FQNEAQ, per germline. V was shortened by 1 base and J by 4 bases, with 5 bases between the two germline ends. The CDR3 is 12 amino acids. CDR3 coding DNA: TGTGCCAGCAGCTTAGGGGTTTACGAGCAGTACTTC. The encoded protein is CASSLGVYEQYF. Looking up the rest from reference TRBV7-8 and TRBJ2-7 gives the full variable domain: GAGVSQSPRYKVAKRGQDVALRCDPISGHVSLFWYQQALGQGPEFLTYFQNEAQLDKSGLPSDRFFAERPEGSVSTLKIQRTQQEDSAVYLCASSLGVYEQYFGPGTRLTVT.

The gene calls are TRBV10-3 and TRBJ2-7; the match to TRBD1 covers 7 bases. CDR1 and CDR2 (germline): ENHRY, SYGVKD. The J segment lost 2 bases and the V segment lost 0 bases, leaving 1 base of the junction unmatched. The CDR3 has 14 residues. DNA of the CDR3: TGTGCCATCAGTGAGTCGGGGACAGCCTACGAGCAGTACTTC. It yields the protein CAISESGTAYEQYF.

This chain connects TRBV5-8 to TRBJ2-4; weak D call: TRBD2 (5 bases). Trimming removed 0 bases from V and 0 bases from J, with 19 bases in between. The CDR3 consists of 19 residues. The germline V gene has CDR1 SGHTS and CDR2 YDEGEE. CDR3 residues: CASSLEGDAAYLAKNIQYF. CDR3 bases: TGTGCCAGCAGCTTGGAGGGAGACGCCGCTTATCTAGCCAAAAACATTCAGTACTTC.

The genes are TRBV27 and TRBJ2-5; weak D call: TRBD2 (5 bases). CDR1 MNHEY and CDR2 SMNVEV come from the germline V gene (reference sequence). The CDR3 consists of 16 residues. The ends were cut back, 1 base at V and 0 bases at J, with 12 bases in the middle. This CDR3 reads CASSLFPQRNQETQYF. CDR3 in DNA: TGTGCCAGCAGTTTATTCCCTCAGCGGAACCAAGAGACCCAGTACTTC.

The chain couples TRBV5-1 to TRBJ2-3; 7 bases fit TRBD1. Germline CDR1 is SGHRS and CDR2 is YFSETQ. The CDR3 consists of 16 residues. Losses at the gene ends were 0 bases for V and 0 bases for J; bases not matched to a gene: 4. As DNA, the CDR3 is TGCGCCAGCAGCTTGGAGGACAGGAGTAGCACAGATACGCAGTATTTT. It is translated as CASSLEDRSSTDTQYF.

CDR3 in amino acids: CASIQQGTETQYF. Written as DNA, the CDR3 is TGTGCCAGCATCCAACAGGGGACAGAGACCCAGTACTTC. The rearrangement uses TRBV6-5 and TRBJ2-5; 7 bases fit TRBD1. Looked up from germline, CDR1 is MNHEY and CDR2 is SVGAGI. CDR3 length equals 13 residues. Trimming cost V 7 bases and J 4 bases; bases outside gene matches: 6.

The chain is built from TRBV10-3 and TRBJ2-1; TRBD1 aligns across 7 bases. The CDR3 runs to 15 residues. The V and J ends lost 3 bases and 3 bases, in that order; junction bases with no gene match: 5. Per germline, CDR1 ENHRY and CDR2 SYGVKD. The DNA for the CDR3 is TGTGCCATCAGTGAACGGGCAGGGGGCTACAATGAGCAGTTCTTC. Its protein is CAISERAGGYNEQFF.

The rearrangement links TRBV5-8 to TRBJ2-1; TRBD2 is a possible D gene (5 bases). The CDR3 runs 17 residues. V lost 0 bases, J lost 0 bases, and 13 bases lay in between. The germline V gene has CDR1 SGHTS and CDR2 YDEGEE. The chain's CDR3 is CASSLGRPGSSYNEQFF. The CDR3, as DNA: TGTGCCAGCAGCTTGGGTCGTCCGGGGAGCTCCTACAATGAGCAGTTCTTC.

In DNA form, the CDR3 reads TGTGCCAGCAGGGCCACAGGGGGCGCGGTGGGTGGCTACACCTTC. Translating it yields CASRATGGAVGGYTF. This chain joins TRBV2 and TRBJ1-2, with 9 bases fitting TRBD1. The ends lost 6 bases at V and 7 bases at J; junction bases unmatched: 12. Germline lookup yields CDR1 SNHLY and CDR2 FYNNEI. This CDR3 is built from 15 residues.

The chain recombines TRBV6-5 with TRBJ2-7; 11 bases are a match to TRBD2. The CDR3 runs 15 residues. Germline-derived CDR1 and CDR2 are MNHEY and SVGAGI. The V gene end was trimmed by 2 bases and the J gene end by 3 bases; junction bases not matched to a gene: 3. The CDR3, as DNA: TGTGCCAGCAGTTACCCGACTAGCGGGATCTACGAGCAGTACTTC. Translating gives CASSYPTSGIYEQYF.

This clone was picked up one time. Here the CDR3 reads CASSMGHYRPYEQYF. CDR3 nucleotide sequence: TGTGCCAGTAGTATGGGACACTACCGTCCGTACGAGCAGTACTTC. The chain has TRBV19 and TRBJ2-7, with D possibly being TRBD1 (6 bases). Trimming removed 3 bases from V and 4 bases from J, with 16 bases in between. Looked up from germline, CDR1 is LNHDA and CDR2 is SQIVND (reference sequence). The CDR3 extends over 15 amino acids.

V and J are TRBV27 and TRBJ2-7; 12 nucleotides match TRBD2. The V gene's germline CDR1 is MNHEY and CDR2 SMNVEV (reference sequence). The junction had 0 bases not matched to a gene; V was cut back by 6 bases and J by 0 bases. This CDR3 contains 14 residues. The DNA for the CDR3 is TGTGCCAGCAGGGGACTAGCGGGCTCCTACGAGCAGTACTTC. Amino acid sequence: CASRGLAGSYEQYF.

J is TRBJ1-1 and V is TRBV19; D is perhaps TRBD1 (5 bases). The CDR3 has 16 amino acids. Germline V lookup: CDR1 LNHDA, CDR2 SQIVND (reference sequence). V was clipped by 1 base and J by 0 bases, with 12 bases between them. In nucleotides, the CDR3 is TGTGCCAGTAGTATAGCGGGGACGGGGATGAACACTGAAGCTTTCTTT. The encoded protein is CASSIAGTGMNTEAFF.

The J gene is TRBJ2-7, the V gene TRBV5-1; TRBD1 agrees at 11 bases. Unmatched junction bases numbered 8, after V lost 3 bases and J lost 3 bases. The CDR3 sequence is 16 residues long. Per the germline V gene, CDR1 is SGHRS and CDR2 is YFSETQ. CDR3: CASSSMDRGHIYEQYF. The CDR3, as DNA: TGCGCCAGCAGCTCCATGGACAGGGGGCACATCTACGAGCAGTACTTC.

The rearrangement links TRBV24-1 to TRBJ1-2, with D perhaps matching TRBD1 (6 bases). Germline lookup yields CDR1 KGHDR and CDR2 SFDVKD. This CDR3 comprises 16 residues. V lost 0 bases to trimming and J lost 2 bases, with 12 bases between them. This CDR3 reads CATSDLSRGSNYGYTF. The CDR3 bases are TGTGCCACCAGTGATTTGTCCAGGGGCTCGAACTATGGCTACACCTTC.

V usage is TRBV19 and J usage is TRBJ1-2; D is perhaps TRBD1 (6 bases). CDR1 is LNHDA, CDR2 SQIVND, per germline (reference sequence). The germline V and J ends were trimmed by 7 bases and 6 bases, with 9 bases remaining between them. The CDR3 runs to 11 residues. This CDR3 reads CASKKGDGYTF. CDR3 DNA: TGTGCCAGTAAAAAGGGGGATGGCTACACCTTC.